The 3 T cell receptor beta chains below all came from one sample that was sequenced in a study of shared clonotypes between healthy human individuals. Here immunoSEQ multiplex PCR was the method, and the copy in TCRdb shows in-frame clones only, minus some. The repertoire holds hundreds of thousands of clones, about 95% seen once, with approximately 0.11% in the top ten. Naive CD8 cells lacked CD45RO, underwent positive selection for CCR7 and left out terminally differentiated effector memory CD45RA+ cells. The specimen was naive CD8+ T cells sorted from blood. These receptors were obtained from a woman younger than 45 in good health.

V gene TRBV27 combines with J gene TRBJ2-7, with TRBD1 matching 9 bases. V lost 5 bases and J lost 2; bases outside the gene matches: 10. CDR1 MNHEY and CDR2 SMNVEV come from the germline V gene (reference sequence). The CDR3 covers 16 residues. The CDR3 region is CASSANRDRVPYEQYF. CDR3 nucleotides: TGTGCCAGCAGTGCGAACCGGGACAGGGTTCCCTACGAGCAGTACTTC.

The rearrangement uses TRBV4-1 and TRBJ2-3; TRBD2 matches at 12 bases. The CDR3 spans 17 residues. Germline V CDR1 and CDR2: MGHRA, YSYEKL. J gave up 0 bases and V 3 bases, and 4 bases lay outside the gene matches. The CDR3 here is CASSHPGTSGSTDTQYF. In DNA, the CDR3 is TGCGCCAGCAGCCACCCTGGGACTAGCGGGAGCACAGATACGCAGTATTTT.

This chain connects TRBV10-2 to TRBJ1-5; D is undetermined. CDR3 length: 13 amino acids. V was clipped by 1 base and J by 5 bases, with 6 bases between them. Germline V gene lookup returns CDR1 WSHSY and CDR2 SAAADI. The CDR3 DNA is TGCGCCAGCAGTGAGTTTCTATATCAGCCCCAGCATTTT. Its translation: CASSEFLYQPQHF.